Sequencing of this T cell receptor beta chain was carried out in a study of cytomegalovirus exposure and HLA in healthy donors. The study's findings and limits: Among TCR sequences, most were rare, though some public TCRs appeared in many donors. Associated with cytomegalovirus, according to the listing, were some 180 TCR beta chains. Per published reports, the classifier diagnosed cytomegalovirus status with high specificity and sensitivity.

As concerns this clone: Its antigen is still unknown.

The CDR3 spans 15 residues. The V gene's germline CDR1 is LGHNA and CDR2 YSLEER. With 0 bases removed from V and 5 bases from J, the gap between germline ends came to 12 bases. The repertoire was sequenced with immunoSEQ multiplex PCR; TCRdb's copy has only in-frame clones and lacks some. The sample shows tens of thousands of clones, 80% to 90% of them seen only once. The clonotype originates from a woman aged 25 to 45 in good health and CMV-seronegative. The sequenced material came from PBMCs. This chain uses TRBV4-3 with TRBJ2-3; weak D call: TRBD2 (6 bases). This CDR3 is CASSQEREAGDTQYF. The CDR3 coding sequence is TGCGCCAGCAGCCAAGAACGGGAAGCGGGAGATACGCAGTATTTT.